A single sample is the source of the 28 T cell receptor beta chains below, sequenced in a study of CXCR3-negative and CXCR3-positive naive CD8 T cells. The TRB cDNA libraries were prepared by 5' RACE with UMI labels. TCRdb reprocessed the 5' RACE reads; each CDR3 protein has one entry and no DNA is given. Here the sample table reports about 120,000 distinct CDR3 sequences. The sequencing sample was made of naive CXCR3- CD8+ T cells from blood. Specified subset: CD45RO-CCR7+CD27+CD95- naive CD8+ T cells lacking CXCR3 (TNR3-). All receptors come from a human donor in good health. Some clones in this sample may be carry-over from other donors' samples.

The chain uses TRBV10-3 and TRBJ2-1; the TCRdb call, TRBD1, lacks DNA for checking. The CDR3 has 17 amino acids. The germline V gene has CDR1 ENHRY and CDR2 SYGVKD. CDR3 sequence: CAISSLPPRDPYNEQFF.

The rearrangement uses TRBV3-1 and TRBJ2-1; TCRdb's assignment of TRBD2 cannot be checked, as there is no DNA. The CDR3 contains 17 residues. Germline V gene data show CDR1 as LGHDT and CDR2 as YNNKEL (reference sequence). This chain's CDR3 is CASTPFSGRYLWNEQFF.

The chain is built from TRBV3-1 and TRBJ2-7. This CDR3 is built from 15 residues. Germline CDR1 and CDR2: LGHDT and YNNKEL (reference sequence). This CDR3 is CASSQRPSSLYEQYF.

The rearrangement links TRBV14 to TRBJ2-7. The germline gives CDR1 SGHDN, CDR2 FVKESK. This CDR3 contains 13 residues. CDR3 sequence reads: CASSQDSGNEQYF.

The V call is TRBV19, the J call TRBJ2-7; TCRdb's D call, TRBD1, is unchecked because there is no DNA. CDR1 LNHDA and CDR2 SQIVND come from the germline V gene (reference sequence). The CDR3 runs to 13 residues. CDR3 sequence reads: CASSASGPYEQYF.

V and J are TRBV29-1 and TRBJ1-1. Looked up from germline, CDR1 is SQVTM and CDR2 is ANQGSEA. The CDR3 sequence is 11 residues long. The CDR3 here is CSVEVNTEAFF.

The chain employs TRBV28 and TRBJ1-2; the TRBD1 assignment by TCRdb is unverifiable without DNA. The CDR3 sequence is 12 residues long. Looked up from germline, CDR1 is MDHEN and CDR2 is SYDVKM. The CDR3 sequence is CASSFRDYGYTF.

The V call is TRBV20-1, the J call TRBJ2-1. The CDR3 is made up of 16 amino acids. Germline V lookup: CDR1 DFQATT, CDR2 SNEGSKA (reference sequence). The CDR3 protein is CSARDRAGATYNEQFF.

The chain carries TRBV7-6 and TRBJ2-3; TCRdb reports TRBD2, a call that lacks DNA to check it against. Germline assignment: CDR1 SGHVS and CDR2 FNYEAQ. The CDR3 length is 16 residues. CDR3 in amino acids: CASSSPRGAGTDTQYF.

The CDR3 here is CASSGPRDSSYEQYF. The rearrangement joins TRBV6-1 to TRBJ2-7; the D call of TRBD1 rests on TCRdb alone, since no DNA is present to check it. CDR3 size: 15 residues. The germline V gene has CDR1 MNHNS and CDR2 SASEGT.

The chain joins TRBV5-1 to TRBJ1-5; TCRdb lists TRBD1, though no DNA is available to test this call. The CDR3 runs to 14 residues. The germline V gene encodes CDR1 SGHRS and CDR2 YFSETQ. CDR3 residues: CASSLVGAGQPQHF.

This chain's CDR3 is CASSIFGQIFSYNSPLHF. This chain connects TRBV19 to TRBJ1-6; TCRdb picks TRBD1, but there is no DNA to check that call. The CDR3 sequence is 18 residues long. CDR1 and CDR2 from the germline V gene are LNHDA and SQIVND (reference sequence).

The chain uses TRBV29-1 and TRBJ2-7; TCRdb indicates TRBD1, and absent DNA this call remains unverified. The CDR3 covers 13 residues. Germline-derived CDR1 and CDR2 are SQVTM and ANQGSEA. The chain's CDR3 is CSVEVPGAYEQYF.

The chain recombines TRBV5-1 with TRBJ2-7. The germline V gene has CDR1 SGHRS and CDR2 YFSETQ. The length of the CDR3 is 15 residues. The CDR3 loop reads CASSLDRPTAYELYF.

This chain joins TRBV20-1 and TRBJ2-7; TCRdb proposes TRBD1, but this gene call is untestable without DNA. Germline-derived CDR1 and CDR2 are DFQATT and SNEGSKA (reference sequence). This CDR3 region has 17 residues. The CDR3 reads CSARGLQGSSVSYEQYF.

The V call is TRBV9, the J call TRBJ2-1; TCRdb returns TRBD1, unconfirmable since there is no DNA. The V gene's germline CDR1 is SGDLS and CDR2 YYNGEE. The length of the CDR3 is 14 residues. The CDR3 protein is CASSVVLAGNEQFF.

The V and J genes are TRBV29-1 and TRBJ1-2; checking the TCRdb D call of TRBD1 is not possible without DNA. The CDR3 sequence is 15 residues long. Germline CDR1 is SQVTM and CDR2 is ANQGSEA. The CDR3 is CSVEEGSSWADGYTF.

V and J are TRBV23-1 and TRBJ1-5; TCRdb selects TRBD1, and the lack of DNA leaves this call unchecked. TRBV23-1 is marked as an open reading frame, function uncertain. The CDR3 is 17 residues long. The CDR3 sequence: CASSQLARGPANQPQHF.

This chain joins TRBV28 and TRBJ2-6; TCRdb proposes TRBD1, but this gene call is untestable without DNA. This CDR3 is 18 amino acids long. Looked up from germline, CDR1 is MDHEN and CDR2 is SYDVKM. CDR3 residues: CASTSRTGDSSGANVLTF.

This chain links TRBV7-2 with TRBJ2-3; with no DNA, the TCRdb D assignment of TRBD2 cannot be verified. The length of the CDR3 is 16 residues. CDR1 is SGHTA and CDR2 is FQGNSA in the germline V gene. The CDR3 loop reads CASTHIAGSSTDTQYF.

This chain joins TRBV19 and TRBJ2-5; without DNA, the TCRdb call of TRBD2 cannot be checked. This CDR3 is 15 amino acids long. CDR1 and CDR2 from the germline V gene are LNHDA and SQIVND (reference sequence). This CDR3 reads CASSILGRAKETQYF.

This chain connects TRBV12-3 or TRBV12-4 to TRBJ2-7; the TCRdb D gene call, TRBD1, has no DNA to confirm it. The CDR3 is made up of 15 amino acids. The CDR3 protein is CASINWADSTYEQYF.

The chain employs TRBV29-1 and TRBJ2-7; absent DNA, TCRdb's TRBD1 call cannot be checked. This CDR3 region has 13 residues. The germline gives CDR1 SQVTM, CDR2 ANQGSEA. The CDR3 is CSVAIPGRYEQYF.

The rearrangement uses TRBV7-9 and TRBJ2-7. CDR1 and CDR2 from the germline V gene are SEHNR and FQNEAQ (reference sequence). The CDR3 is 16 amino acids. This CDR3 reads CASSSSSGLRIYEQYF.

The V and J genes are TRBV12-3 or TRBV12-4 and TRBJ2-7; the TCRdb call, TRBD1, lacks DNA for checking. There are 15 residues in the CDR3. This CDR3 is CASSSPGARHQEQYF.

The chain has TRBV20-1 and TRBJ2-5; TCRdb reports TRBD2, a call that lacks DNA to check it against. Looked up from germline, CDR1 is DFQATT and CDR2 is SNEGSKA (reference sequence). The CDR3 is made up of 15 amino acids. The chain's CDR3 is CSARGGLAGLETQYF.

The CDR3 protein is CASSQESGAYNSPLHF. J is TRBJ1-6 and V is TRBV4-3; TCRdb calls TRBD1, which cannot be checked without DNA. Per germline, CDR1 LGHNA and CDR2 YSLEER. The CDR3 runs to 16 residues.

The chain couples TRBV28 to TRBJ1-5; TCRdb proposes TRBD1, but this gene call is untestable without DNA. Germline loops: CDR1 MDHEN, CDR2 SYDVKM. The CDR3 has 13 amino acids. The CDR3 loop reads CASHPVPGGPQHF. The full variable domain, with the rest looked up from reference TRBV28 and TRBJ1-5, is DVKVTQSSRYLVKRTGEKVFLECVQDMDHENMFWYRQDPGLGLRLIYFSYDVKMKEKGDIPEGYSVSREKKERFSLILESASTNQTSMYLCASHPVPGGPQHFGDGTRLSIL.